This T cell receptor (beta chain) was recorded in a study of neurological immune-mediated disorders. The authors made cDNA by 5'RACE with 10-nucleotide random UMIs. TCRdb reanalysed the 5' RACE reads using MiXCR and keeps one entry per CDR3 protein. This sample has about 55,000 distinct CDR3 sequences; less than 5% occur once, and the top ten carry approximately 2.9%. This clonotype was observed at least ten times. Per germline, CDR1 SGHRS and CDR2 YFSETQ. The CDR3 runs 15 residues. V was clipped by 4 bases and J by 2 bases, with 15 bases between them. This chain joins TRBV5-1 and TRBJ2-5; D may be TRBD1 or TRBD2 (5 bases each). Sequencing used PBMCs. This TCR was recovered from a middle-aged man with multiple sclerosis. For the CDR3, the DNA is TGCGCCAGCAGCGGGACCCCTAGGCAACAAGAGACCCAGTACTTC. Translation gives CASSGTPRQQETQYF.